A single TCR beta chain is shown here with its context. The antigen is undetermined. Libraries were prepared by immunoSEQ multiplex PCR; TCRdb keeps only in-frame clonotypes and omits some of them. This table holds roughly 50,000 clones, approximately 80% found once. This entry is derived from a study of a mutant IDH1 vaccine in newly diagnosed glioma. Time point in this sample: week 35, safety follow-up. Each dose delivered 300 ug of mutant IDH1 20-mer peptide subcutaneously with imiquimod. Germline CDR1 is SGDLS and CDR2 is YYNGEE. The V gene lost 6 bases and the J gene lost 3 bases, with 15 bases spanning the gap. The CDR3 spans 15 residues.

The sequencing here drew on PBMCs, taken from a glioma patient whose treatment included an IDH1 peptide vaccine. The gene calls are TRBV9 and TRBJ2-2, with D unresolved. The source of this sequence is a man between 40 and 49 years old with glioma. As DNA, the CDR3 is TGTGCCAGCACCTTGTCCGCGGAATACACCGGGGAGCTGTTTTTT. It yields the protein CASTLSAEYTGELFF.